This T cell receptor (beta chain) was identified in a study of shared clonotypes between healthy human individuals. The CDR3 spans 18 residues. Germline CDR1 is SGHDN and CDR2 is FVKESK. V lost 4 bases to trimming and J lost 7 bases; unmatched junction nucleotides: 16. Here immunoSEQ multiplex PCR was the method, and the copy in TCRdb shows in-frame clones only, minus some. The profile shows approximately 2.3 million clones, over 85% of them singletons. Sequences were obtained from naive CD4+ T cells from PBMCs. Subset of the sample: CD45RA+ positively selected. This sequence was found in a man aged 18 to 29 in good health. Some clones in this sample may be carry-over from other donors' samples. The chain has TRBV14 and TRBJ2-1; TRBD1 matches at 10 bases. CDR3 sequence: CASSPRLGSGTGVNEQFF. The CDR3 bases are TGTGCCAGCAGCCCCCGCCTGGGGTCCGGGACAGGGGTGAATGAGCAGTTCTTC.